These T cell receptor beta chains were read from a single sample in a study of T-cell reconstitution after alpha-beta-depleted transplantation in children. TCRdb re-called the PCR reads with MiXCR, one entry per CDR3 protein. The profile covers 900,000 or so distinct CDR3 sequences, with around 17% appearing a single time and just under 5% taken by the ten largest. Source: PBMCs, mostly from graft donor cells, taken 360 days after TCRalphabeta/CD19-depleted stem cell transplant. These receptors were taken from a male patient under 18 who had a stem cell transplant for acute lymphoblastic leukemia, so the T cells may come from the graft donor. Each CDR3 is given with its conserved first and last residue. A D gene is named only where the DNA matches it firmly. The listing skips clone size in some rows; elsewhere it reads once, few, many or a size class.

v_gene: TRBV12-3/TRBV12-4
d_gene: TRBD1
abundance: .
j_gene: TRBJ1-1
CDR3aa: CASSVPGQGKYTEAFF
CDR3nt: TGTGCCAGCAGTGTACCGGGACAGGGTAAATACACTGAAGCTTTCTTT

v_gene: TRBV18
d_gene: TRBD2
abundance: many
j_gene: TRBJ2-7
CDR3aa: CASSPRTSATYEQYF
CDR3nt: TGTGCCAGCTCACCACGGACTAGCGCCACCTACGAGCAGTACTTC

v_gene: TRBV6-5
d_gene: .
abundance: few
j_gene: TRBJ1-3
CDR3aa: CASSYGRRASGNTIYF
CDR3nt: TGTGCCAGCAGTTACGGGCGCAGGGCCTCTGGAAACACCATATATTTT

v_gene: TRBV27
d_gene: TRBD2
abundance: many
j_gene: TRBJ2-3
CDR3aa: CASGLAGSTDTQYF
CDR3nt: TGTGCCAGTGGACTAGCGGGTTCCACAGATACGCAGTATTTT

v_gene: TRBV6-4
d_gene: .
abundance: few
j_gene: TRBJ2-1
CDR3aa: CASSEQGLNEQFF
CDR3nt: TGTGCCAGCAGTGAGCAGGGTCTGAATGAGCAGTTCTTC

v_gene: TRBV12-3/TRBV12-4
d_gene: .
abundance: many
j_gene: TRBJ2-3
CDR3aa: CASSSVGQYF
CDR3nt: TGTGCCAGCAGCAGCGTCGGTCAGTATTTT

v_gene: TRBV29-1
d_gene: TRBD2
abundance: few
j_gene: TRBJ2-7
CDR3aa: CSVSFASGSYEQYF
CDR3nt: TGCAGCGTCTCTTTTGCTAGCGGGAGTTACGAGCAGTACTTC

v_gene: TRBV12-3/TRBV12-4
d_gene: TRBD2
abundance: .
j_gene: TRBJ2-3
CDR3aa: CASSFAGGDTQYF
CDR3nt: TGTGCCAGCAGTTTTGCGGGGGGAGATACGCAGTATTTT

v_gene: TRBV7-2
d_gene: .
abundance: few
j_gene: TRBJ2-1
CDR3aa: CASSFRLYSYNEQFF
CDR3nt: TGTGCCAGCAGCTTTCGTCTTTACTCCTACAATGAGCAGTTCTTC

v_gene: TRBV3-1
d_gene: .
abundance: .
j_gene: TRBJ2-7
CDR3aa: CASSQDRETYEQYF
CDR3nt: TGTGCCAGCAGCCAAGATCGAGAGACCTACGAGCAGTACTTC

v_gene: TRBV7-9
d_gene: .
abundance: few
j_gene: TRBJ2-1
CDR3aa: CASSPLEETQFF
CDR3nt: TGTGCCAGCAGCCCCCTCGAGGAGACGCAGTTCTTC

v_gene: TRBV9
d_gene: TRBD2
abundance: few
j_gene: TRBJ2-2
CDR3aa: CASSVIAGDTGELFF
CDR3nt: TGTGCCAGCAGCGTGATAGCGGGAGACACCGGGGAGCTGTTTTTT

v_gene: TRBV4-1
d_gene: .
abundance: once
j_gene: TRBJ1-6
CDR3aa: CASSQEWGTASPLHF
CDR3nt: TGCGCCAGCAGCCAAGAATGGGGGACGGCATCACCCCTCCACTTT

v_gene: TRBV25-1
d_gene: .
abundance: .
j_gene: TRBJ1-1
CDR3aa: CASSEQGRTNTEAFF
CDR3nt: TGTGCCAGCAGTGAACAGGGGAGGACGAACACTGAAGCTTTCTTT

v_gene: TRBV10-3
d_gene: TRBD2
abundance: many
j_gene: TRBJ2-7
CDR3aa: CAYLASGSREQYF
CDR3nt: TGTGCTTACCTGGCTAGCGGGAGTAGGGAGCAGTACTTC

v_gene: TRBV24-1
d_gene: .
abundance: .
j_gene: TRBJ1-1
CDR3aa: CATSDRRTEAFF
CDR3nt: TGTGCCACCAGTGATCGTCGGACTGAAGCTTTCTTT

v_gene: TRBV7-8
d_gene: .
abundance: few
j_gene: TRBJ2-1
CDR3aa: CASVGGPPSYNEQFF
CDR3nt: TGTGCCAGCGTCGGCGGTCCCCCCTCCTACAATGAGCAGTTCTTC

v_gene: TRBV7-9
d_gene: .
abundance: few
j_gene: TRBJ2-7
CDR3aa: CASSLARSQTYEQYF
CDR3nt: TGTGCCAGCAGCTTAGCGCGGTCCCAAACCTACGAGCAGTACTTC

v_gene: TRBV29-1
d_gene: .
abundance: few
j_gene: TRBJ2-3
CDR3aa: CSVEDLAGHTPGDTQYF
CDR3nt: TGCAGCGTTGAAGATTTGGCCGGACACACCCCGGGGGATACGCAGTATTTT

v_gene: TRBV5-1
d_gene: TRBD1
abundance: .
j_gene: TRBJ2-4
CDR3aa: CASSGQGVQNIQYF
CDR3nt: TGCGCCAGCAGCGGACAGGGTGTGCAAAACATTCAGTACTTC

v_gene: TRBV15
d_gene: TRBD1
abundance: .
j_gene: TRBJ2-6
CDR3aa: CATSRGVGQLKFSGANVLTF
CDR3nt: TGTGCCACCAGCAGAGGGGTGGGACAGCTCAAGTTTTCTGGGGCCAACGTCCTGACTTTC

v_gene: TRBV6-5
d_gene: .
abundance: .
j_gene: TRBJ2-7
CDR3aa: CASSYSPFYEQYF
CDR3nt: TGTGCCAGCAGTTACTCCCCCTTCTACGAGCAGTACTTC

v_gene: TRBV20-1
d_gene: TRBD2
abundance: few
j_gene: TRBJ2-7
CDR3aa: CSAGGRRSSYEQYF
CDR3nt: TGCAGTGCTGGCGGGAGGCGGAGCTCCTACGAGCAGTACTTC

v_gene: TRBV12-3/TRBV12-4
d_gene: .
abundance: .
j_gene: TRBJ2-7
CDR3aa: CASSPGSGPDEQYF
CDR3nt: TGTGCCAGCAGTCCCGGTTCGGGACCCGACGAGCAGTACTTC

v_gene: TRBV19
d_gene: .
abundance: .
j_gene: TRBJ1-1
CDR3aa: CASSPRVRLPEAFF
CDR3nt: TGTGCCAGTAGCCCGAGGGTACGATTACCTGAAGCTTTCTTT

v_gene: TRBV20-1
d_gene: TRBD2
abundance: few
j_gene: TRBJ2-5
CDR3aa: CSVSLLTSGNQETQYF
CDR3nt: TGCAGTGTTTCCCTTTTGACTAGCGGGAACCAAGAGACCCAGTACTTC

v_gene: TRBV5-1
d_gene: .
abundance: .
j_gene: TRBJ2-2
CDR3aa: CASSLEQLGLAGELFF
CDR3nt: TGCGCCAGCAGCTTGGAGCAGTTGGGCCTGGCGGGGGAGCTGTTTTTT

v_gene: TRBV7-9
d_gene: .
abundance: .
j_gene: TRBJ1-3
CDR3aa: CASSPPVQGGNTIYF
CDR3nt: TGTGCCAGCAGCCCCCCGGTACAGGGCGGAAACACCATATATTTT

v_gene: TRBV29-1
d_gene: TRBD1
abundance: few
j_gene: TRBJ2-1
CDR3aa: CSVEGQGLYNEQFF
CDR3nt: TGCAGCGTTGAGGGACAGGGTCTTTACAATGAGCAGTTCTTC

v_gene: TRBV7-9
d_gene: .
abundance: many
j_gene: TRBJ2-2
CDR3aa: CASRLNTGELFF
CDR3nt: TGTGCCAGCAGACTCAATACCGGGGAGCTGTTTTTT

v_gene: TRBV20-1
d_gene: .
abundance: few
j_gene: TRBJ1-1
CDR3aa: CSASEWKTEAFF
CDR3nt: TGCAGTGCTAGTGAGTGGAAGACTGAAGCTTTCTTT

v_gene: TRBV7-3
d_gene: TRBD2
abundance: .
j_gene: TRBJ2-1
CDR3aa: CASSSRLAGSSYNEQFF
CDR3nt: TGTGCCAGCAGTTCTAGACTAGCGGGGAGCTCCTACAATGAGCAGTTCTTC

v_gene: TRBV20-1
d_gene: .
abundance: .
j_gene: TRBJ2-7
CDR3aa: CSARALYGTSYEQYF
CDR3nt: TGCAGTGCTAGAGCCCTTTACGGGACATCCTACGAGCAGTACTTC

v_gene: TRBV15
d_gene: TRBD2
abundance: .
j_gene: TRBJ2-2
CDR3aa: CATSRDVFGWASGSSDTGELFF
CDR3nt: TGTGCCACCAGCAGAGATGTTTTTGGTTGGGCTAGCGGGAGCTCTGACACCGGGGAGCTGTTTTTT

v_gene: TRBV20-1
d_gene: TRBD2
abundance: .
j_gene: TRBJ2-1
CDR3aa: CSASGKGLTSSYNEQFF
CDR3nt: TGCAGTGCTAGTGGTAAGGGACTAACGAGCTCCTACAATGAGCAGTTCTTC

v_gene: TRBV12-3/TRBV12-4
d_gene: .
abundance: .
j_gene: TRBJ1-5
CDR3aa: CASSPYLTPPRQPQHF
CDR3nt: TGTGCCAGCAGTCCCTACCTGACTCCCCCGAGGCAGCCCCAGCATTTT

v_gene: TRBV20-1
d_gene: TRBD1
abundance: .
j_gene: TRBJ2-3
CDR3aa: CCVTPGQGFPSTDTQYF
CDR3nt: TGCTGTGTTACCCCGGGACAGGGATTTCCTAGCACAGATACGCAGTATTTT

v_gene: TRBV7-9
d_gene: .
abundance: .
j_gene: TRBJ1-6
CDR3aa: CASSLLGENSPLHF
CDR3nt: TGTGCCAGCAGCTTACTGGGGGAGAATTCACCCCTCCACTTT

v_gene: TRBV11-2
d_gene: TRBD1
abundance: .
j_gene: TRBJ1-4
CDR3aa: CASSSIRGQRNEKLFF
CDR3nt: TGTGCCAGCAGCTCCATCCGGGGACAGCGTAATGAAAAACTGTTTTTT

v_gene: TRBV7-7
d_gene: TRBD1
abundance: .
j_gene: TRBJ2-5
CDR3aa: CASSLGQGQTQYF
CDR3nt: TGTGCCAGCAGCCTTGGACAGGGACAGACCCAGTACTTC

v_gene: TRBV7-6
d_gene: .
abundance: .
j_gene: TRBJ2-7
CDR3aa: CASSLRRGAPTYEQYF
CDR3nt: TGTGCCAGCAGCTTACGCCGAGGAGCGCCAACCTACGAGCAGTACTTC

v_gene: TRBV15
d_gene: .
abundance: few
j_gene: TRBJ2-3
CDR3aa: CATSSPSFPVLQYF
CDR3nt: TGTGCCACCAGCAGCCCCAGTTTTCCGGTATTGCAGTATTTT

v_gene: TRBV18
d_gene: .
abundance: few
j_gene: TRBJ2-4
CDR3aa: CASSPLSITAQLAKNIQYF
CDR3nt: TGTGCCAGCTCACCACTAAGCATAACCGCCCAGCTAGCCAAAAACATTCAGTACTTC

v_gene: TRBV7-9
d_gene: TRBD2
abundance: few
j_gene: TRBJ2-7
CDR3aa: CASSAPGLAFSYEQYF
CDR3nt: TGTGCCAGCAGCGCCCCCGGACTAGCTTTCTCCTACGAGCAGTACTTC

v_gene: TRBV7-3
d_gene: TRBD2
abundance: many
j_gene: TRBJ2-3
CDR3aa: CASSWGLAGVGDTQYF
CDR3nt: TGTGCCAGCAGCTGGGGACTAGCGGGAGTAGGGGATACGCAGTATTTT

v_gene: TRBV6-5
d_gene: .
abundance: few
j_gene: TRBJ2-1
CDR3aa: CASSWGSGAYNEQFF
CDR3nt: TGTGCCAGCAGTTGGGGGTCAGGCGCCTACAATGAACAGTTCTTC

v_gene: TRBV5-1
d_gene: TRBD2
abundance: .
j_gene: TRBJ2-3
CDR3aa: CASSWGLAGSSTDTQYF
CDR3nt: TGCGCCAGCAGCTGGGGACTAGCGGGGTCAAGCACAGATACGCAGTATTTT

v_gene: TRBV11-2
d_gene: .
abundance: .
j_gene: TRBJ2-3
CDR3aa: CASSLEAGGYTQYF
CDR3nt: TGTGCCAGCAGCTTGGAGGCTGGGGGGTATACGCAGTATTTT